The T cell receptor (beta chain) under discussion was sequenced for a study of blood T cell repertoires in COVID-19. Study details: Samples of COVID-19 (acute and convalescent) were obtained from the United States, Italy and Spain. PBMCs, B-cell-depleted T cells, or T cells provided the cDNA or gDNA that made up the material.

In this sample, this clone turned up once. Original analysis: Reference gene primer amplification in the assay estimated nucleated cell counts. Measured with immunoSEQ multiplex PCR; TCRdb has only the in-frame clones, and not every one. The D gene and trimming were derived from the DNA, and the V and J assignments and clone size from that table. The data contain some 40,000 clones, more than 75% of them singletons. Deletions cut 0 bases from V and 1 base from J, with 19 bases between. This CDR3 spans 18 amino acids. Germline V CDR1 and CDR2: KGHSH, LQKENI. The chain carries TRBV18 and TRBJ2-7, with D possibly being TRBD2 (5 bases). This receptor was identified in a human donor in a cohort sampled during active COVID-19. Sequencing used peripheral blood. The CDR3 nucleotides read TGTGCCAGCTCACCACCGGTAACGGGAAGGCGAAGGTCCTACGAGCAGTACTTC. Translation gives CASSPPVTGRRRSYEQYF. Full variable domain (outside the CDR3, taken from reference TRBV18 and TRBJ2-7): NAGVMQNPRHLVRRRGQEARLRCSPMKGHSHVYWYRQLPEEGLKFMVYLQKENIIDESGMPKERFSAEFPKEGPSILRIQQVVRGDSAAYFCASSPPVTGRRRSYEQYFGPGTRLTVT.